The 25 T cell receptor beta chains in this list originate from one sample, sequenced in a study of blood T cell repertoires in COVID-19. Profiled with immunoSEQ multiplex PCR; TCRdb holds only in-frame clones, not every one. Here the sample spans approximately 330,000 clones, approximately 90% being singletons. Sequencing used peripheral blood. The receptor set was obtained from a woman aged 50 to 60 with active or convalescent COVID-19.

Worth noting for this clone: This specimen includes other DNA sequences encoding the same CDR3. The V call is TRBV12-3 or TRBV12-4, the J call TRBJ2-7, with D perhaps matching TRBD1 (5 bases). CDR3 size: 12 residues. V was shortened by 6 bases and J by 3 bases, with 9 bases between the two germline ends. CDR3 coding DNA: TGTGCCAGCAGCCCCGACAGCTACGAGCAGTACTTC. It translates to CASSPDSYEQYF.

The chain is built from TRBV6-5 and TRBJ2-7, with 8 bases lining up with TRBD2. Germline trimming cut 6 bases from V and 0 bases from J; bases unmatched to any gene: 7. Germline V CDR1 and CDR2: MNHEY, SVGAGI. The CDR3 loop spans 15 amino acids. CDR3 bases: TGTGCCAGCAGAGCCCAGCGGGGGAGCTCCTACGAGCAGTACTTC. Translated, it gives CASRAQRGSSYEQYF.

The chain combines TRBV5-1 with TRBJ2-5, with D possibly TRBD2 on 6 matching bases. Germline CDR1 and CDR2: SGHRS and YFSETQ. Between the trimmed V and J ends, which lost 0 bases and 5 bases, there was a span of 11 bases. CDR3 length equals 14 residues. The CDR3 loop is CASSLAGVGETQYF. CDR3 DNA sequence: TGCGCCAGCAGCTTGGCGGGAGTGGGCGAGACCCAGTACTTC.

This clone was found once. This chain joins TRBV5-4 and TRBJ2-3, with D perhaps matching TRBD2 (5 bases). With 0 bases removed from V and 1 base from J, the gap between germline ends came to 9 bases. The length of the CDR3 is 15 residues. Germline V gene lookup returns CDR1 SGHNT and CDR2 YYREEE (reference sequence). The CDR3 region has the DNA TGTGCCAGCAGCTTGGGGCGGGTGGGCACAGATACGCAGTATTTT. It specifies CASSLGRVGTDTQYF.

The chain joins TRBV7-2 to TRBJ2-7, with TRBD2 identical over 7 bases. CDR3 size: 15 residues. V was clipped by 2 bases and J by 0 bases; unmatched bases: 4. Germline V CDR1 and CDR2: SGHTA, FQGNSA. This chain's CDR3 is CASSLQAGSSYEQYF. The CDR3 DNA is TGTGCCAGCAGCTTACAAGCGGGGAGCTCCTACGAGCAGTACTTC.

The chain combines TRBV24-1 with TRBJ2-3; 10 bases align to TRBD1. CDR1 is KGHDR and CDR2 is SFDVKD in the germline V gene. The CDR3 covers 17 residues. The V segment lost 4 bases and the J segment 5 bases; nucleotides outside the gene matches: 11. The CDR3 loop reads CATSETPGTGVGDTQYF. The CDR3 DNA is TGTGCCACCAGTGAGACTCCCGGGACAGGGGTAGGAGATACGCAGTATTTT.

The chain combines TRBV7-2 with TRBJ2-1, with D perhaps matching TRBD1 (5 bases). Germline-derived CDR1 and CDR2 are SGHTA and FQGNSA. There are 14 residues in the CDR3. V was clipped by 1 base and J by 3 bases, with 7 bases between them. The CDR3 reads CASSLGGYYNEQFF. The CDR3 nucleotides are TGTGCCAGCAGCTTAGGGGGCTACTACAATGAGCAGTTCTTC. The entire variable domain, with the rest obtained from reference TRBV7-2 and TRBJ2-1, is as follows: GAGVSQSPSNKVTEKGKDVELRCDPISGHTALYWYRQSLGQGLEFLIYFQGNSAPDKSGLPSDRFSAERTGGSVSTLTIQRTQQEDSAVYLCASSLGGYYNEQFFGPGTRLTVL.

The J gene is TRBJ2-5, the V gene TRBV11-2; D unclear. CDR1 SGHAT and CDR2 FQNNGV come from the germline V gene. V lost 0 bases and J 1 base, leaving 9 bases between the germline ends. The CDR3 covers 15 residues. In nucleotides, the CDR3 is TGTGCCAGCAGCTTAGACGGGTCAGCCCAAGAGACCCAGTACTTC. Protein sequence: CASSLDGSAQETQYF.

This chain uses TRBV6-5 with TRBJ1-1; possibly TRBD1 for D (5 bases). This CDR3 region has 13 residues. Germline V gene lookup returns CDR1 MNHEY and CDR2 SVGAGI. V shed 2 bases and J shed 4 bases, with 8 bases lying between them. The DNA for the CDR3 is TGTGCCAGCAGTTACGCGGGGGGCACTGAAGCTTTCTTT. Translation: CASSYAGGTEAFF.

V and J are TRBV5-1 and TRBJ2-5; 9 bases agree with TRBD1. There are 16 residues in the CDR3. The germline V gene encodes CDR1 SGHRS and CDR2 YFSETQ. Trimming at V came to 0 bases and at J to 0 bases, leaving 3 bases not matched to a gene. The CDR3 loop reads CASSLARDRDQETQYF. DNA of the CDR3: TGCGCCAGCAGCTTGGCCAGGGACAGGGACCAAGAGACCCAGTACTTC.

The chain has TRBV21-1 and TRBJ2-3; TRBD2 is the table's D call and was not checked against the DNA. TRBV21-1 is termed a pseudogene. This CDR3 has 13 amino acids. This CDR3 reads CASSKAGGDTQYF. CDR3 DNA sequence: TGTGCCAGCAGCAAAGCGGGGGGAGATACGCAGTATTTT.

The chain joins TRBV10-3 to TRBJ2-2; TRBD2 matches 9 bases. CDR3 length: 15 residues. J gave up 3 bases and V 4 bases, and 3 bases lay outside the gene matches. In germline, CDR1 is ENHRY, CDR2 SYGVKD. The DNA of the CDR3 is TGTGCCATCAGTGTTGCGGGAGGGGACACCGGGGAGCTGTTTTTT. It yields the protein CAISVAGGDTGELFF.

About this clone itself: Other DNA sequences in this specimen translate into the identical CDR3. CDR3 residues: CASSFDSNYGYTF. In nucleotides, the CDR3 is TGCGCCAGCAGCTTTGACAGTAACTATGGCTACACCTTC. V usage is TRBV5-1 and J usage is TRBJ1-2, with D perhaps TRBD1 (5 bases). CDR1 SGHRS and CDR2 YFSETQ come from the germline V gene. V was trimmed by 2 bases and J by 1 base, leaving 6 bases between them. The CDR3 spans 13 residues.

The J gene is TRBJ1-6, the V gene TRBV9; TRBD1 is a possible D gene (5 bases). The CDR3 length is 16 residues. CDR1 and CDR2 from the germline V gene are SGDLS and YYNGEE. The V and J ends lost 4 bases and 10 bases respectively, with 21 bases between them. The CDR3 loop is CASSPVGRTGGSPLHF. Written as DNA, the CDR3 is TGTGCCAGCAGCCCGGTCGGTAGGACCGGGGGGTCACCCCTCCACTTT. The whole variable domain, filled in from reference TRBV9 and TRBJ1-6, reads DSGVTQTPKHLITATGQRVTLRCSPRSGDLSVYWYQQSLDQGLQFLIQYYNGEERAKGNILERFSAQQFPDLHSELNLSSLELGDSALYFCASSPVGRTGGSPLHFGNGTRLTVT.

V usage is TRBV6-5 and J usage is TRBJ1-2, with TRBD1 matching 7 bases. The CDR3 extends over 14 amino acids. Germline lookup yields CDR1 MNHEY and CDR2 SVGAGI. The junction had 2 bases not matched to a gene; V was cut back by 2 bases and J by 2 bases. For the CDR3, the DNA is TGTGCCAGCAGTTACCAGGGGGAGAACTATGGCTACACCTTC. As protein: CASSYQGENYGYTF.

V gene TRBV7-2 combines with J gene TRBJ2-1; 10 nucleotides agree with TRBD1. V was pared by 1 base and J by 3 bases, with 6 bases of the junction left unmatched. Germline V gene sequence: CDR1 SGHTA, CDR2 FQGNSA. This CDR3 comprises 17 residues. CDR3: CASSLVAGTGVYNEQFF. The CDR3 nucleotides are TGTGCCAGCAGCTTAGTGGCTGGGACAGGGGTCTACAATGAGCAGTTCTTC.

This rearrangement joins TRBV4-1 to TRBJ1-6; 7 nucleotides line up with TRBD1. The junction had 1 base not matched to a gene; V was cut back by 0 bases and J by 5 bases. Germline values: CDR1 MGHRA, CDR2 YSYEKL. The CDR3 consists of 15 residues. The CDR3 DNA follows: TGCGCCAGCAGCCAAGACGGACAGGATAATTCACCCCTCCACTTT. Its protein product is CASSQDGQDNSPLHF.

The V and J genes are TRBV30 and TRBJ2-3, with TRBD1 matching 9 bases. The germline CDR1 and CDR2 sequences are GTSNPN and SVGIG (reference sequence). The CDR3 sequence is 16 residues long. V gave up 2 bases and J gave up 3 bases; unmatched junction bases: 9. CDR3 loop: CAWSRGQGGETDTQYF. In DNA, the CDR3 is TGTGCCTGGAGTAGGGGACAGGGTGGAGAAACAGATACGCAGTATTTT.

This clone came up a few times. Distinct nucleotide sequences in the sample also encode this CDR3. V gene TRBV5-1 combines with J gene TRBJ1-1; D perhaps matches TRBD1 (6 bases). The germline gives CDR1 SGHRS, CDR2 YFSETQ. CDR3 length: 14 amino acids. Trimming removed 0 bases at V and 1 base at J, with 7 bases between. As DNA, the CDR3 is TGCGCCAGCAGCTTGGGGACAGCGAACACTGAAGCTTTCTTT. The encoded protein is CASSLGTANTEAFF.

This clone was counted once. The genes are TRBV7-2 and TRBJ2-1, with D possibly being TRBD1 (5 bases). Germline CDR1 reads SGHTA; CDR2 reads FQGNSA. Trimming removed 2 bases from V and 7 bases from J, with 12 bases in between. The CDR3 is 14 residues long. CDR3 region: CASSLWQGVNEQFF. CDR3 DNA sequence: TGTGCCAGCAGCTTATGGCAGGGTGTGAATGAGCAGTTCTTC.

CDR3: CASTSRIAGGTEAFF. The CDR3 nucleotides read TGTGCCAGCACCTCCAGGATAGCCGGGGGCACTGAAGCTTTCTTT. The rearrangement uses TRBV7-9 and TRBJ1-1; the D gene is possibly TRBD1 (5 bases). The V gene lost 7 bases and the J gene lost 4 bases, with 19 bases spanning the gap. This CDR3 region has 15 residues. Germline CDR1 is SEHNR and CDR2 is FQNEAQ (reference sequence).

The V call is TRBV7-6, the J call TRBJ1-1; D not resolved. V was trimmed by 2 bases and J by 1 base, leaving 8 bases between them. CDR3 length: 14 amino acids. Looked up from germline, CDR1 is SGHVS and CDR2 is FNYEAQ. CDR3 DNA: TGTGCCAGCAGCTTAAGTTGGCAGAACACTGAAGCTTTCTTT. This gives the protein CASSLSWQNTEAFF.

V is TRBV27 and J is TRBJ2-5; D perhaps matches TRBD2 (6 bases). Per germline, CDR1 MNHEY and CDR2 SMNVEV (reference sequence). V lost 4 bases and J 5 bases, leaving 17 bases between the germline ends. The CDR3 spans 15 residues. CDR3 coding DNA: TGTGCCAGCAGTTGGGGGGTCGATTGGAGGGAGACCCAGTACTTC. It codes for CASSWGVDWRETQYF.

The chain joins TRBV5-4 to TRBJ2-3; possible D gene TRBD2, 6 bases. There are 16 residues in the CDR3. From germline, CDR1 is SGHNT and CDR2 YYREEE (reference sequence). The V gene lost 0 bases and the J gene lost 7 bases, with 18 bases spanning the gap. CDR3 amino acids: CASSLEGGETFYTQYF. Here the CDR3 DNA reads TGTGCCAGCAGCTTGGAGGGCGGGGAGACCTTCTATACGCAGTATTTT.

The J gene is TRBJ1-1, the V gene TRBV30; unclear D gene. Looked up from germline, CDR1 is GTSNPN and CDR2 is SVGIG (reference sequence). With 0 bases removed from V and 6 bases from J, the gap between germline ends came to 11 bases. The CDR3 spans 13 residues. CDR3 bases: TGTGCCTGGAGTGTAGCTAATAATGCTGAAGCTTTCTTT. This gives the protein CAWSVANNAEAFF.